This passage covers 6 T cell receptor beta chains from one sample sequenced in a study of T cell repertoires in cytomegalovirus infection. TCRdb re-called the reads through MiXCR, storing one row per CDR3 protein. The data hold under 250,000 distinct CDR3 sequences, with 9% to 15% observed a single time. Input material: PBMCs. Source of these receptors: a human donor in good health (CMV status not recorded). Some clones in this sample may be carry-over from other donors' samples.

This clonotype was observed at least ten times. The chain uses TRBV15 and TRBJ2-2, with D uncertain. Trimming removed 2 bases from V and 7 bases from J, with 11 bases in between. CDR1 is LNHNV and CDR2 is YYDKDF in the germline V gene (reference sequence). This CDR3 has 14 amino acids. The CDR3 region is CATSRRDRLGELFF. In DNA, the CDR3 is TGTGCCACCAGCAGACGAGACCGACTCGGGGAGCTGTTTTTT.

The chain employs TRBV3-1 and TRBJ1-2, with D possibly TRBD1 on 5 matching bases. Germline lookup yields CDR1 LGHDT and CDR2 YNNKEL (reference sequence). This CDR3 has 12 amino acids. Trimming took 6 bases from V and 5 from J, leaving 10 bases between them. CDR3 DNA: TGTGCCAGCAGGGGACCGAAATATGGCTACACCTTC. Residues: CASRGPKYGYTF.

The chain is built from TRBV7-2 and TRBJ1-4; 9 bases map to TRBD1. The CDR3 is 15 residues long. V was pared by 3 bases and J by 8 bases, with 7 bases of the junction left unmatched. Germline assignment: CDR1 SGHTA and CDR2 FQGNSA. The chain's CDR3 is CASSFSGQGSEKLFF. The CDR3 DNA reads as TGTGCCAGCAGCTTCTCGGGACAGGGAAGCGAAAAACTGTTTTTT. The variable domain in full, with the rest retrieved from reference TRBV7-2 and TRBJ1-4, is GAGVSQSPSNKVTEKGKDVELRCDPISGHTALYWYRQSLGQGLEFLIYFQGNSAPDKSGLPSDRFSAERTGGSVSTLTIQRTQQEDSAVYLCASSFSGQGSEKLFFGSGTQLSVL.

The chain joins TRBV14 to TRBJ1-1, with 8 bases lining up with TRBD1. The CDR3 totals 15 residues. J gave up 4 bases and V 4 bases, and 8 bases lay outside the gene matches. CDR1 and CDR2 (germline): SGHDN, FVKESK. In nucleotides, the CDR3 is TGTGCCAGCAGCCGCAGACAGGGGACGGGCACTGAAGCTTTCTTT. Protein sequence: CASSRRQGTGTEAFF.

The CDR3 coding sequence is TGTGCCAGCAGTTCGACCGGGACTAGCGGGAGCCGGGCAGAGACCCAGTACTTC. Translation gives CASSSTGTSGSRAETQYF. The V gene is TRBV28, the J gene TRBJ2-5; 14 bases are shared with TRBD2. Trimming at V came to 4 bases and at J to 4 bases, leaving 11 bases not matched to a gene. The CDR3 contains 18 residues. Germline-derived CDR1 and CDR2 are MDHEN and SYDVKM.

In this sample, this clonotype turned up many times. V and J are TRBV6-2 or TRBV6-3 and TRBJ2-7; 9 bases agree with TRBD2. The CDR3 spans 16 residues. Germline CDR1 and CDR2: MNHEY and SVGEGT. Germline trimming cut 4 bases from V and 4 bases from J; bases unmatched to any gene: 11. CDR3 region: CASSSPPSGRFYEQYF. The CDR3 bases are TGTGCCAGCAGTTCTCCCCCGAGCGGGAGGTTTTACGAGCAGTACTTC.